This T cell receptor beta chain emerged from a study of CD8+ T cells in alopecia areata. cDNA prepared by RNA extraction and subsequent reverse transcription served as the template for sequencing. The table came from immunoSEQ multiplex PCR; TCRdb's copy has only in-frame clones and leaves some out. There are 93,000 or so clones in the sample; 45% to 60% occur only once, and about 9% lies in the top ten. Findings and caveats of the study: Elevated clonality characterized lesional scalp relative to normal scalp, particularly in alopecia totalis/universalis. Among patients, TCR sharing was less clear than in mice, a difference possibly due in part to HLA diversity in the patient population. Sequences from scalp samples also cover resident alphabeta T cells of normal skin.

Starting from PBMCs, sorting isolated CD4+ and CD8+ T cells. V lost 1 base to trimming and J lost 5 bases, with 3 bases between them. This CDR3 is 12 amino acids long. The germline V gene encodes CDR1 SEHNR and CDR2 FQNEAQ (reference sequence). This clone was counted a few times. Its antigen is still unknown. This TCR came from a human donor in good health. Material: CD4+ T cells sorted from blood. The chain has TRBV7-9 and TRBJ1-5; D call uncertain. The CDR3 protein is CASSLGHQPQHF. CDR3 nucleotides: TGTGCCAGCAGCTTAGGTCATCAGCCCCAGCATTTT.